The clone carrying this T cell receptor beta chain came up many times. TCRdb re-derived calls from the multiplex PCR reads in MiXCR, one entry per CDR3 protein. The sample shows approximately 280,000 distinct CDR3 sequences, 30% of them seen only once. The lymph nodes were axillary draining lymph nodes from breast cancer patients. These data come from a study of breast tumors, draining lymph nodes, adjacent tissues. The CDR3 sequence is 17 residues long. CDR1 and CDR2 from the germline V gene are LNHNV and YYDKDF (reference sequence). With 1 base clipped from V and 2 bases from J, the junction kept 5 bases outside the gene matches.

The source is a female donor with breast cancer. Some clones in this sample may be carry-over from other donors' samples. The gene calls are TRBV15 and TRBJ1-5; 10 bases agree with TRBD1. Sequencing was carried out using axillary lymph node tissue. CDR3 bases: TGTGCCACCAGCAGAGGGGGGACAGGGGAGGGCAATCAGCCCCAGCATTTT. Its translation is CATSRGGTGEGNQPQHF.